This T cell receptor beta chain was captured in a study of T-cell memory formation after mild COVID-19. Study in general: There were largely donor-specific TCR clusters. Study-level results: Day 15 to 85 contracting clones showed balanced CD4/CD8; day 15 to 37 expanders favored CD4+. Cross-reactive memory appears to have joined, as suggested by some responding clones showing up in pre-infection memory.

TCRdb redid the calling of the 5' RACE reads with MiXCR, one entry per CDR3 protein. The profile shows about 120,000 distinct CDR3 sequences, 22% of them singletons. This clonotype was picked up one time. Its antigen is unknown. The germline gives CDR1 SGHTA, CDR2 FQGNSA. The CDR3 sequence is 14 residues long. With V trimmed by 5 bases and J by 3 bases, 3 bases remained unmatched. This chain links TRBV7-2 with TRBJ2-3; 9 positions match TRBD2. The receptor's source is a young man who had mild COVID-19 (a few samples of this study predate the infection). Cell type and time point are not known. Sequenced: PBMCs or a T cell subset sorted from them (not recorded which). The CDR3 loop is CASSESGGTDTQYF. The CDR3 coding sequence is TGTGCCAGCAGCGAGAGCGGGGGGACAGATACGCAGTATTTT. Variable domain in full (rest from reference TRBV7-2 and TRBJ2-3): GAGVSQSPSNKVTEKGKDVELRCDPISGHTALYWYRQSLGQGLEFLIYFQGNSAPDKSGLPSDRFSAERTGGSVSTLTIQRTQQEDSAVYLCASSESGGTDTQYFGPGTRLTVL.